This T cell receptor beta chain originates from a study of T cell changes during pregnancy in multiple sclerosis. The CDR3 loop spans 15 amino acids. V lost 1 base, J lost 3 bases, and 13 bases lay in between. Germline V gives CDR1 SNHLY, CDR2 FYNNEI. Here immunoSEQ multiplex PCR was the method, and the copy in TCRdb shows in-frame clones only, minus some. The sample includes about 50,000 clones, more than 90% seen only once; the top ten take about 0.37%. Sequences were derived from CD4+ T cells from peripheral blood mononuclear cells, sampled before pregnancy. The chain combines TRBV2 with TRBJ2-7; weak D call: TRBD1 (5 bases). This clonotype originated in a female donor with multiple sclerosis, enrolled in a pregnancy study. The CDR3 DNA sequence: TGTGCCAGCAGTGAAGGGGGCGGAGTGAACTACGAGCAGTACTTC. Protein: CASSEGGGVNYEQYF. Complete variable domain (other parts from reference TRBV2 and TRBJ2-7): EPEVTQTPSHQVTQMGQEVILRCVPISNHLYFYWYRQILGQKVEFLVSFYNNEISEKSEIFDDQFSVERPDGSNFTLKIRSTKLEDSAMYFCASSEGGGVNYEQYFGPGTRLTVT.